The 22 T cell receptor beta chains below were found in one sample sequenced in a study of T cell responses to AZD1222 COVID-19 vaccine. Libraries were prepared by immunoSEQ multiplex PCR; TCRdb keeps only in-frame clonotypes and omits some of them. The sample consists of around 120,000 clones, 92% of them appearing once. The specimen was peripheral blood, collected on day 0 of AZD1222 vaccination. The receptor source for this set is an adult in good health.

V is TRBV30 and J is TRBJ1-2, with 9 positions matching TRBD1. The germline CDR1 and CDR2 sequences are GTSNPN and SVGIG (reference sequence). The junction had 8 bases not matched to a gene; V was cut back by 2 bases and J by 7 bases. This CDR3 contains 14 residues. DNA of the CDR3: TGTGCCTGGAGTTCAGGGGACAGGGTAGTTGGCTACACCTTC. As protein: CAWSSGDRVVGYTF.

The rearrangement uses TRBV5-1 and TRBJ2-2; the D gene is possibly TRBD2 (6 bases). Deletions cut 4 bases from V and 7 bases from J, with 11 bases between. The CDR3 is made up of 13 amino acids. CDR1 and CDR2 from the germline V gene are SGHRS and YFSETQ. This CDR3 reads CASSREPGGELFF. The DNA of the CDR3 is TGCGCCAGCAGCCGGGAGCCCGGCGGGGAGCTGTTTTTT. The whole variable domain, filled in from reference TRBV5-1 and TRBJ2-2, reads KAGVTQTPRYLIKTRGQQVTLSCSPISGHRSVSWYQQTPGQGLQFLFEYFSETQRNKGNFPGRFSGRQFSNSRSEMNVSTLELGDSALYLCASSREPGGELFFGEGSRLTVL.

The genes are TRBV7-8 and TRBJ1-3, with 7 bases identical to TRBD1. The germline V gene encodes CDR1 SGHVS and CDR2 FQNEAQ. This CDR3 is built from 16 residues. After removal of 3 bases from V and 4 bases from J, the junction contained 9 bases not matched to a gene. The CDR3 here is CASSFRKGQRGNTIYF. In DNA form, the CDR3 reads TGTGCCAGCAGCTTTAGGAAGGGACAGCGGGGAAACACCATATATTTT.

The chain couples TRBV11-2 to TRBJ2-2; weak D call: TRBD2 (6 bases). Germline V gene data show CDR1 as SGHAT and CDR2 as FQNNGV. The CDR3 totals 18 residues. The germline V and J ends were trimmed by 5 bases and 6 bases, with 25 bases remaining between them. The CDR3 DNA reads as TGTGCCAGCAGCAACCCTGGGCCGGAGGGACCCCTCCCCGGGGAGCTGTTTTTT. Protein product: CASSNPGPEGPLPGELFF.

This sequence joins TRBV2 and TRBJ1-5; TRBD1 is a possible D gene (5 bases). V lost 5 bases to trimming and J lost 4 bases, with 12 bases between them. Germline V gives CDR1 SNHLY, CDR2 FYNNEI. CDR3 length: 14 amino acids. CDR3 in amino acids: CASSSTGLNQPQHF. The CDR3, as DNA: TGTGCCAGCAGTTCCACAGGCCTGAATCAGCCCCAGCATTTT. The full variable domain, in which reference TRBV2 and TRBJ1-5 provide the parts outside the CDR3, is EPEVTQTPSHQVTQMGQEVILRCVPISNHLYFYWYRQILGQKVEFLVSFYNNEISEKSEIFDDQFSVERPDGSNFTLKIRSTKLEDSAMYFCASSSTGLNQPQHFGDGTRLSIL.

This rearrangement joins TRBV5-1 to TRBJ1-6; the match to TRBD1 covers 7 bases. Germline-derived CDR1 and CDR2 are SGHRS and YFSETQ. Trimming at V came to 0 bases and at J to 9 bases, leaving 6 bases not matched to a gene. This CDR3 has 15 amino acids. CDR3 bases: TGCGCCAGCAGCTTGGAAACAGGGGAGGTTTCACCCCTCCACTTT. This gives the protein CASSLETGEVSPLHF. Full variable domain (outside the CDR3, taken from reference TRBV5-1 and TRBJ1-6): KAGVTQTPRYLIKTRGQQVTLSCSPISGHRSVSWYQQTPGQGLQFLFEYFSETQRNKGNFPGRFSGRQFSNSRSEMNVSTLELGDSALYLCASSLETGEVSPLHFGNGTRLTVT.

The chain is built from TRBV15 and TRBJ1-1; no clear D gene. Germline V gives CDR1 LNHNV, CDR2 YYDKDF (reference sequence). This CDR3 contains 13 residues. V was cut by 4 bases and J by 7 bases, with 13 bases left in between. CDR3 in amino acids: CATSKKGSGEAFF. In nucleotides, the CDR3 is TGTGCCACCAGCAAGAAGGGTTCGGGTGAAGCTTTCTTT.

This clone showed up just once. The chain links TRBV9 to TRBJ1-2; TRBD1 matches 8 bases. This CDR3 is built from 14 residues. CDR1 is SGDLS, CDR2 YYNGEE, per germline. With V trimmed by 4 bases and J by 6 bases, 8 bases remained unmatched. For the CDR3, the DNA is TGTGCCAGCAGCCTCTCGGACAGGGTTGATGGCTACACCTTC. Translating it yields CASSLSDRVDGYTF.

In regard to this clone: The identical CDR3 is also encoded by other nucleotide sequences in the sample. The chain carries TRBV5-1 and TRBJ2-3; 9 bases are shared with TRBD1. V gave up 0 bases and J gave up 4 bases; unmatched junction bases: 0. Per germline, CDR1 SGHRS and CDR2 YFSETQ. The CDR3 is made up of 14 amino acids. CDR3 protein: CASSLGQGADTQYF. DNA for the CDR3: TGCGCCAGCAGCTTGGGACAGGGGGCAGATACGCAGTATTTT.

The chain combines TRBV9 with TRBJ1-3; D remains ambiguous. Germline values: CDR1 SGDLS, CDR2 YYNGEE. The CDR3 length is 15 residues. Trimming left V 0 bases short and J 0 bases short, with 7 bases between. CDR3 coding DNA: TGTGCCAGCAGCGTAGGAGGACTCTCTGGAAACACCATATATTTT. This gives the protein CASSVGGLSGNTIYF.

The rearrangement joins TRBV30 to TRBJ1-6, with TRBD1 identical over 7 bases. CDR3 length: 12 amino acids. The trim removed 4 bases at V and 13 bases at J, leaving 7 bases unmatched. Germline CDR1 reads GTSNPN; CDR2 reads SVGIG (reference sequence). The CDR3, as DNA: TGTGCCTGGACAGGGGGATCTTGGCCCCTCCACTTT. Protein sequence: CAWTGGSWPLHF.

The CDR3 DNA reads TGTGCCAGCAGTCCAGAGTATGGCTACACCTTC. It codes for CASSPEYGYTF. The J gene is TRBJ1-2, the V gene TRBV6-2 or TRBV6-3; D uncertain. Trimming took off 5 bases at V and 5 bases at J, with 6 bases between the two ends. This CDR3 region has 11 residues. Germline V CDR1 and CDR2: MNHEY, SVGEGT.

The CDR3: CASSSSGSLTDTQYF. CDR3 sequence (DNA): TGTGCCAGCAGCTCTAGCGGGAGTCTAACAGATACGCAGTATTTT. The chain carries TRBV7-6 and TRBJ2-3, with 10 positions matching TRBD2. The length of the CDR3 is 15 residues. The junction had 4 bases not matched to a gene; V was cut back by 4 bases and J by 3 bases. Germline V gives CDR1 SGHVS, CDR2 FNYEAQ.

This clone appeared a single time. The V and J genes are TRBV14 and TRBJ2-3, with D unresolved. Trimming took off 0 bases at V and 1 base at J, with 14 bases between the two ends. The CDR3 is 17 amino acids. The V gene's germline CDR1 is SGHDN and CDR2 FVKESK. The CDR3 is CASSQDTFFRGTDTQYF. As DNA, the CDR3 is TGTGCCAGCAGCCAAGACACCTTCTTCCGGGGCACAGATACGCAGTATTTT.

The chain combines TRBV5-1 with TRBJ2-3, with TRBD2 matching 7 bases. V shed 1 base and J 2 bases; nucleotides not matched to a gene: 10. The CDR3 is made up of 17 amino acids. The V gene's germline CDR1 is SGHRS and CDR2 YFSETQ. The CDR3 DNA reads TGCGCCAGCAGCTTGAGGGCTAGCGGACTTTCCACAGATACGCAGTATTTT. This sequence encodes CASSLRASGLSTDTQYF.

This chain uses TRBV19 with TRBJ2-3; 8 bases agree with TRBD2. The CDR3 loop spans 14 amino acids. Germline trimming cut 9 bases from V and 4 bases from J; bases unmatched to any gene: 9. From germline, CDR1 is LNHDA and CDR2 SQIVND (reference sequence). The CDR3: CASRTSSIPDTQYF. CDR3 nucleotides: TGTGCCAGCCGGACTAGCTCTATCCCAGATACGCAGTATTTT.

This clone appeared a single time. The gene calls are TRBV4-3 and TRBJ2-7; 7 nucleotides match TRBD1. Germline V gene lookup returns CDR1 LGHNA and CDR2 YSLEER. V was pared by 0 bases and J by 2 bases, with 4 bases of the junction left unmatched. The CDR3 contains 15 residues. The CDR3 DNA is TGCGCCAGCAGCCAAGATCGCGACAGGGCCTACGAGCAGTACTTC. Protein sequence: CASSQDRDRAYEQYF.

The rearrangement uses TRBV5-8 and TRBJ1-5; 8 bases line up with TRBD1. V was pared by 4 bases and J by 6 bases, with 9 bases of the junction left unmatched. The CDR3 runs to 15 residues. Looked up from germline, CDR1 is SGHTS and CDR2 is YDEGEE. The CDR3 here is CASSRGQGWSQPQHF. DNA for the CDR3: TGTGCCAGCAGCCGAGGACAGGGTTGGTCTCAGCCCCAGCATTTT.

J is TRBJ2-7 and V is TRBV2, with D perhaps matching TRBD1 or TRBD2 (5 bases each). V lost 11 bases to trimming and J lost 2 bases, with 16 bases between them. There are 13 residues in the CDR3. Germline loops: CDR1 SNHLY, CDR2 FYNNEI. Written as DNA, the CDR3 is TGTGCCTCCGCTCGGGGCGCTACCTACGAGCAGTACTTC. This gives the protein CASARGATYEQYF. Full variable domain (missing parts from reference TRBV2 and TRBJ2-7): EPEVTQTPSHQVTQMGQEVILRCVPISNHLYFYWYRQILGQKVEFLVSFYNNEISEKSEIFDDQFSVERPDGSNFTLKIRSTKLEDSAMYFCASARGATYEQYFGPGTRLTVT.

The J gene is TRBJ1-2, the V gene TRBV5-1; D might be TRBD1 (6 bases). The length of the CDR3 is 15 residues. Germline V gene data show CDR1 as SGHRS and CDR2 as YFSETQ. V lost 0 bases to trimming and J lost 3 bases, with 12 bases between them. CDR3 sequence: CASSLAPGVDYGYTF. CDR3 coding DNA: TGCGCCAGCAGCTTGGCGCCAGGGGTGGACTATGGCTACACCTTC.

The chain links TRBV3-1 (or the pseudogene TRBV3-2) to TRBJ1-2, with D unclear. Per the germline V gene, CDR1 is LGHDT and CDR2 is YNNKEL (reference sequence). The CDR3 loop spans 15 amino acids. Trimming removed 7 bases from V and 0 bases from J, with 15 bases in between. CDR3 DNA: TGTGCCAGCACCTCTATACAGAGCCCTAACTATGGCTACACCTTC. Amino acid sequence: CASTSIQSPNYGYTF.

V and J are TRBV18 and TRBJ2-3; the D gene is possibly TRBD1 (6 bases). Looked up from germline, CDR1 is KGHSH and CDR2 is LQKENI. The CDR3 runs to 17 residues. Trimming took off 2 bases at V and 2 bases at J, with 17 bases between the two ends. The CDR3 coding sequence is TGTGCCAGCTCACCAGGGCCGGGACATATCCTCACAGATACGCAGTATTTT. It specifies CASSPGPGHILTDTQYF.